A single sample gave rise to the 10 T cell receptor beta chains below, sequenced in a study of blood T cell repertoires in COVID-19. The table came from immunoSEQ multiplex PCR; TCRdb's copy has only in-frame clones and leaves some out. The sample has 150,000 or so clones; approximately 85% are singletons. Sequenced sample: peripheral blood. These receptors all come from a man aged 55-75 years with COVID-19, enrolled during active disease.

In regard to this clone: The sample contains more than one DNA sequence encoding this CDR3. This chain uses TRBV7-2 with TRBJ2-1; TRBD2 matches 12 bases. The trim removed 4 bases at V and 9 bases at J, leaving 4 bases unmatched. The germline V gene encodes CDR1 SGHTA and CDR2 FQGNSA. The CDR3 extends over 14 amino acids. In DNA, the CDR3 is TGTGCCAGCAGCTCGGGACTAGCGGGCACTGAGCAGTTCTTC. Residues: CASSSGLAGTEQFF. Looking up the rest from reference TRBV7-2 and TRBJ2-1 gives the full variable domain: GAGVSQSPSNKVTEKGKDVELRCDPISGHTALYWYRQSLGQGLEFLIYFQGNSAPDKSGLPSDRFSAERTGGSVSTLTIQRTQQEDSAVYLCASSSGLAGTEQFFGPGTRLTVL.

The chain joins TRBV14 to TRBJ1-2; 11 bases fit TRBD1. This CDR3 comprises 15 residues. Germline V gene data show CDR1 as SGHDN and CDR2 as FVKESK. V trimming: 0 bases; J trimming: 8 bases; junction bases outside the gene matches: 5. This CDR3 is CASSQDRTGGGGYTF. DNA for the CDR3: TGTGCCAGCAGCCAAGATCGGACAGGGGGCGGAGGCTACACCTTC.

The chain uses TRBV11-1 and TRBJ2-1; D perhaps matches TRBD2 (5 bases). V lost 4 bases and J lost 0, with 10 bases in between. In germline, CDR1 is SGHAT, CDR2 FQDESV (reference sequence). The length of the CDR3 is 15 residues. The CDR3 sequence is CASSSLRDSYNEQFF. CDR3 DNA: TGTGCCAGCAGCTCCCTCCGGGACTCCTACAATGAGCAGTTCTTC.

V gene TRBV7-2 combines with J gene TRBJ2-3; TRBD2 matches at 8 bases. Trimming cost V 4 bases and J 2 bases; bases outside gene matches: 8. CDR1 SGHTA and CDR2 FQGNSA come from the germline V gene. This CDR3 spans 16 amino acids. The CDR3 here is CASSSQVGGATDTQYF. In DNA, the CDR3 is TGTGCCAGCAGCTCCCAGGTCGGGGGGGCCACAGATACGCAGTATTTT.

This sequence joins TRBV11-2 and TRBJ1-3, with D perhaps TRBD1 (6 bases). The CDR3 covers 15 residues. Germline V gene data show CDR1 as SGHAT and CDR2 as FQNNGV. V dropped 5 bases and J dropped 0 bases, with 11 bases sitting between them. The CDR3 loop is CASSHGDISGNTIYF. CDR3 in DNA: TGTGCCAGCAGCCACGGGGACATCTCTGGAAACACCATATATTTT. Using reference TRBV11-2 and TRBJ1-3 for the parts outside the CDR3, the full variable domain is EAGVAQSPRYKIIEKRQSVAFWCNPISGHATLYWYQQILGQGPKLLIQFQNNGVVDDSQLPKDRFSAERLKGVDSTLKIQPAKLEDSAVYLCASSHGDISGNTIYFGEGSWLTVV.

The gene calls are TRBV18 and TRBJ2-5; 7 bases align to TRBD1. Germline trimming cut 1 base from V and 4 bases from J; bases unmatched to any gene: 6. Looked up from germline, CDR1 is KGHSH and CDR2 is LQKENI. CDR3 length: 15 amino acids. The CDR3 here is CASSPRTGVPETQYF. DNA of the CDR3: TGTGCCAGCTCACCACGAACAGGGGTCCCAGAGACCCAGTACTTC.

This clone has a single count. CDR3 in DNA: TGTGCCAGCAGTTACCGTTCGGGGGGCTCCTACGAGCAGTACTTC. It translates to CASSYRSGGSYEQYF. V and J are TRBV6-2 or TRBV6-3 and TRBJ2-7; TRBD2 matches at 7 bases. This CDR3 region has 15 residues. CDR1 is MNHEY, CDR2 SVGEGT, per germline. V gave up 2 bases and J gave up 0 bases; unmatched junction bases: 4.

The DNA for the CDR3 is TGTGCCAGCAGCCAATCTGCGAGCTCTGGAAACACCATATATTTT. It translates to CASSQSASSGNTIYF. V and J are TRBV4-2 and TRBJ1-3, with D uncertain. CDR3 length: 15 amino acids. CDR1 LGHNA and CDR2 YNFKEQ come from the germline V gene. Trimming cost V 2 bases and J 0 bases, with 8 bases left between them.

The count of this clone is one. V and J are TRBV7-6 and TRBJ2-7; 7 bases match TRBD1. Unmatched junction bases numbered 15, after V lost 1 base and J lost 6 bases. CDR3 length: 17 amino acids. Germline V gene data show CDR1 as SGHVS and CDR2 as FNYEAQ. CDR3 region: CASSLESTGQRASEQYF. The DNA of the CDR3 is TGTGCCAGCAGCTTAGAATCGACAGGGCAAAGAGCGAGCGAGCAGTACTTC.

CDR3 DNA sequence: TGTGCCAGCTCACCACAATTTAGAGCGGACTATGGCTACACCTTC. Residues: CASSPQFRADYGYTF. This rearrangement joins TRBV18 to TRBJ1-2, with D unresolved. V dropped 1 base and J dropped 3 bases, with 12 bases sitting between them. Germline CDR1 and CDR2: KGHSH and LQKENI. This CDR3 has 15 residues.